Following are 12 T cell receptor beta chains from one sample sequenced in a study of cytomegalovirus exposure and HLA in healthy donors. The PCR contained 60 Vbeta and 13 Jbeta primers. The table came from immunoSEQ multiplex PCR; TCRdb's copy has only in-frame clones and leaves some out. This table has 130,000 to 150,000 clones, around 80% appearing once. The source material was PBMCs. The receptors were sampled from a boy aged 2 to 10 in good health and CMV-seronegative.

The J gene is TRBJ2-1, the V gene TRBV11-3; TRBD1 agrees at 7 bases. From germline, CDR1 is SGHNT and CDR2 YENEEA. The CDR3 length is 12 residues. The V segment lost 8 bases and the J segment 5 bases; nucleotides outside the gene matches: 3. The CDR3: CASQGGNNEQFF. CDR3 DNA: TGTGCCAGCCAAGGGGGCAACAATGAGCAGTTCTTC.

The rearrangement joins TRBV19 to TRBJ1-5; 7 bases line up with TRBD1. With V trimmed by 3 bases and J by 7 bases, 12 bases remained unmatched. The CDR3 spans 16 residues. The germline CDR1 and CDR2 sequences are LNHDA and SQIVND (reference sequence). CDR3 in amino acids: CASSIPKTGTVQPQHF. The CDR3 DNA follows: TGTGCCAGTAGTATTCCTAAAACCGGGACAGTGCAGCCCCAGCATTTT. The variable domain in full, completed from reference TRBV19 and TRBJ1-5, reads DGGITQSPKYLFRKEGQNVTLSCEQNLNHDAMYWYRQDPGQGLRLIYYSQIVNDFQKGDIAEGYSVSREKKESFPLTVTSAQKNPTAFYLCASSIPKTGTVQPQHFGDGTRLSIL.

The chain recombines TRBV6-5 with TRBJ1-3, with 7 nucleotides matching TRBD1. CDR1 is MNHEY and CDR2 is SVGAGI in the germline V gene. The V and J ends lost 5 bases and 1 base, in that order; junction bases with no gene match: 5. The CDR3 spans 15 residues. The CDR3 loop is CASSRRRGSGNTIYF. CDR3 DNA sequence: TGTGCCAGCAGTAGACGCAGGGGGTCTGGAAACACCATATATTTT.

The genes are TRBV10-1 and TRBJ2-3; D ambiguous. Germline values: CDR1 WNHNN, CDR2 SYGVQD (reference sequence). The germline V and J ends were trimmed by 6 bases and 4 bases, with 5 bases remaining between them. This CDR3 spans 11 amino acids. The CDR3 bases are TGCGCCAGCAGCAGCGCAGATACGCAGTATTTT. The encoded protein is CASSSADTQYF.

This clone was picked up one time. The chain couples TRBV9 to TRBJ2-3; 8 bases map to TRBD1. This CDR3 comprises 15 residues. The V and J ends lost 4 bases and 2 bases, in that order; junction bases with no gene match: 6. Looked up from germline, CDR1 is SGDLS and CDR2 is YYNGEE. CDR3 coding DNA: TGTGCCAGCAGCTCCCGACAGGGGAACACAGATACGCAGTATTTT. Its protein is CASSSRQGNTDTQYF.

V and J are TRBV28 and TRBJ1-3; D not certain. V gave up 7 bases and J gave up 4 bases, with 14 bases separating them. Germline V CDR1 and CDR2: MDHEN, SYDVKM. This CDR3 has 14 amino acids. Here the CDR3 reads CASIPRGGGNTIYF. The CDR3 nucleotides read TGTGCCAGCATCCCCCGCGGCGGGGGAAACACCATATATTTT.

This clone occurred a few times. The V and J genes are TRBV29-1 and TRBJ2-3; perhaps TRBD2 as D (6 bases). V was trimmed by 3 bases and J by 0 bases, leaving 10 bases between them. The germline V gene has CDR1 SQVTM and CDR2 ANQGSEA. This CDR3 contains 14 residues. The CDR3 bases are TGCAGCGTTGATGGTCGGGGGAGCACAGATACGCAGTATTTT. Encoded protein: CSVDGRGSTDTQYF.

The genes are TRBV7-8 and TRBJ2-5; 7 bases map to TRBD1. The closer fit of TRBJ2-7 to the DNA end suggests the J call may be wrong. The CDR3 is made up of 16 amino acids. The germline V gene encodes CDR1 SGHVS and CDR2 FQNEAQ. This chain's CDR3 is CASSQDRDSLSYEQYF. The DNA for the CDR3 is TGTGCCAGCAGCCAGGACCGGGACAGCCTTTCCTACGAGCAGTACTTC.

The genes are TRBV7-2 and TRBJ2-1; 13 nucleotides line up with TRBD2. The CDR3 is 17 amino acids. The germline gives CDR1 SGHTA, CDR2 FQGNSA. With 5 bases clipped from V and 8 bases from J, the junction kept 12 bases outside the gene matches. CDR3 residues: CASSRLAGGRIRDEQFF. CDR3 sequence (DNA): TGTGCCAGCAGCCGACTAGCGGGAGGTAGGATTCGAGATGAGCAGTTCTTC.

This clone is a singleton in its sample. The J gene is TRBJ2-1, the V gene TRBV28; TRBD2 agrees at 7 bases. The CDR3 covers 12 residues. The trim removed 2 bases at V and 14 bases at J, leaving 6 bases unmatched. Germline V gene sequence: CDR1 MDHEN, CDR2 SYDVKM. The CDR3 reads CASSLVGGGKFF. The DNA of the CDR3 is TGTGCCAGCAGTTTAGTTGGCGGGGGAAAGTTCTTC.

Points on this clone: The sample has other DNA sequences that encode this CDR3 too. The chain links TRBV4-1 to TRBJ2-4, with TRBD2 matching over 8 bases. The germline V gene has CDR1 MGHRA and CDR2 YSYEKL. The ends lost 1 base at V and 1 base at J; junction bases unmatched: 12. CDR3 length equals 19 residues. The CDR3 sequence: CASSQGRASGGGAKNIQYF. The CDR3 DNA is TGCGCCAGCAGCCAAGGTCGCGCGAGCGGGGGAGGTGCCAAAAACATTCAGTACTTC.

The chain links TRBV15 to TRBJ2-5; TRBD2 agrees at 7 bases. The germline V gene has CDR1 LNHNV and CDR2 YYDKDF (reference sequence). V gave up 4 bases and J gave up 5 bases; unmatched junction bases: 10. This CDR3 is built from 15 residues. The CDR3 is CATSTGRLGGETQYF. CDR3 nucleotides: TGTGCCACCAGCACGGGGAGACTGGGAGGGGAGACCCAGTACTTC.